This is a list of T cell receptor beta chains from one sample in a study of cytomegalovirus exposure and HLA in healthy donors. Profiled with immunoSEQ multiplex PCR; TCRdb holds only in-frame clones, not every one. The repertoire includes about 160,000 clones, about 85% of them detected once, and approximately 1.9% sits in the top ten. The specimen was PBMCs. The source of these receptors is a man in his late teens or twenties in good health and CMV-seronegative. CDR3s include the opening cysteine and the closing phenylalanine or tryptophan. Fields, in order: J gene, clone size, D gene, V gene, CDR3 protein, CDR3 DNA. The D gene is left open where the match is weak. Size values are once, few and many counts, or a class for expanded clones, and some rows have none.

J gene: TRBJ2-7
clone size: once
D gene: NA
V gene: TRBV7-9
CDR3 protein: CASSLAGEQYF
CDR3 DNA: TGTGCCAGCAGCTTAGCCGGCGAGCAGTACTTC

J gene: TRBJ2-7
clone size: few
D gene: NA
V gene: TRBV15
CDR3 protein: CATSRDGTNVEQYF
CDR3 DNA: TGTGCCACCAGCAGAGATGGCACAAACGTGGAGCAGTACTTC

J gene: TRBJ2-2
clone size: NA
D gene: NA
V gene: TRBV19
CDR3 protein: CASNTPGQNTGELFF
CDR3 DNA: TGTGCCAGTAACACCCCGGGACAGAACACCGGGGAGCTGTTTTTT

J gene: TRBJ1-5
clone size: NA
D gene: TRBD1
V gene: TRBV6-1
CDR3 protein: CASSERDRGFSNQPQHF
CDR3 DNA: TGTGCCAGCAGTGAGAGGGACAGGGGTTTTAGCAATCAGCCCCAGCATTTT

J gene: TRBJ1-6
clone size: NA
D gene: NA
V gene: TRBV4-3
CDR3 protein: CASSQEEGRTRVSPLHF
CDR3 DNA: TGCGCCAGCAGCCAAGAGGAAGGGCGAACGAGGGTTTCACCCCTCCACTTT

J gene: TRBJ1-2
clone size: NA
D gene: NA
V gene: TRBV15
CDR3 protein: CATSRDELSSYGYTF
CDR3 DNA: TGTGCCACCAGCAGAGATGAGCTATCGAGCTATGGCTACACCTTC

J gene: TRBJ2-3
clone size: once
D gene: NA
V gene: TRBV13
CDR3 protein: CASSLSLGSLPSTDTQYF
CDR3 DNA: TGTGCCAGCAGCTTGAGCTTGGGGAGTCTCCCTAGCACAGATACGCAGTATTTT

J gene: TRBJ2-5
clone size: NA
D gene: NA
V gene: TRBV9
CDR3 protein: CASSVAAGTIETQYF
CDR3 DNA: TGTGCCAGCAGCGTAGCGGCGGGGACGATAGAGACCCAGTACTTC

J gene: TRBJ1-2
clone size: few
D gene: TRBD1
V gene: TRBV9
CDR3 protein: CASSEGDSSNYGYTF
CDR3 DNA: TGTGCCAGCAGCGAAGGGGACAGCTCTAACTATGGCTACACCTTC

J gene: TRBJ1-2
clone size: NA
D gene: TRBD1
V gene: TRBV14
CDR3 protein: CASSQGTGGDYGYTF
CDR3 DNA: TGTGCCAGCAGCCAAGGGACAGGGGGCGACTATGGCTACACCTTC

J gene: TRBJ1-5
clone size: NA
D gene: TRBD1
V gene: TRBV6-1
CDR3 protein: CASSDWTGLNQPQHF
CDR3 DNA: TGTGCCAGCAGTGATTGGACAGGGCTCAATCAGCCCCAGCATTTT

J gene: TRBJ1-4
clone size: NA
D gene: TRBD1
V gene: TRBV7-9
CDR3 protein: CASSHRDSEEKLFF
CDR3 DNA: TGTGCCAGCAGCCACCGGGACAGTGAGGAAAAACTGTTTTTT

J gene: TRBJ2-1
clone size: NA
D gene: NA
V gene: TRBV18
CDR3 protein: CASRGLAVNNEQFF
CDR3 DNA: TGTGCCAGCCGGGGGCTAGCGGTCAACAATGAGCAGTTCTTC

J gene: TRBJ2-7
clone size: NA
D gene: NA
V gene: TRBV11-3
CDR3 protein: CASSLERGTSYEQYF
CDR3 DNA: TGTGCCAGCAGCTTGGAACGGGGGACCTCCTACGAGCAGTACTTC

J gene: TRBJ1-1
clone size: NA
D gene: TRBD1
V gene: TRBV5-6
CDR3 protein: CASSLPGQGAGTEAFF
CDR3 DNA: TGTGCCAGCAGCTTACCGGGACAGGGGGCTGGCACTGAAGCTTTCTTT

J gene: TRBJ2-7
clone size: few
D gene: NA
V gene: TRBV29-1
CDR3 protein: CSVEDQGPYEQYF
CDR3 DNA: TGCAGCGTTGAAGACCAGGGTCCCTACGAGCAGTACTTC

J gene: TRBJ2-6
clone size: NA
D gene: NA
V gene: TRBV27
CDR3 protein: CASSLLGAGANVLTF
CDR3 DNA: TGTGCCAGCAGTTTATTAGGGGCTGGGGCCAACGTCCTGACTTTC

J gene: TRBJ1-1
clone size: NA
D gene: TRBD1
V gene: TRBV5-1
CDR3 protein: CASALRGLGTEAFF
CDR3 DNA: TGCGCCAGCGCCCTCAGGGGGCTGGGCACTGAAGCTTTCTTT

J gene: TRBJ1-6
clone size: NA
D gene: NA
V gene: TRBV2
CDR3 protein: CASSLRGNSPLHF
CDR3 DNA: TGTGCCAGCAGTCTAAGGGGGAATTCACCCCTCCACTTT

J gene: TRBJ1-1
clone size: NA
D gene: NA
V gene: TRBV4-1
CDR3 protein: CASRGPGLDEAFF
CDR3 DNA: TGCGCCAGCAGGGGGCCGGGCCTCGATGAAGCTTTCTTT

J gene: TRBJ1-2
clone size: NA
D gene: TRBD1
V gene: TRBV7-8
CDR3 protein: CASSFQTTGMGYTF
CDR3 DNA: TGTGCCAGCAGCTTCCAAACGACAGGGATGGGCTACACTTTC

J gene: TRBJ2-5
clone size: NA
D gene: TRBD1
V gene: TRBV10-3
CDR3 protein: CAISESRQGSYETQYF
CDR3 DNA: TGTGCCATCAGTGAGTCCCGACAGGGAAGTTACGAGACCCAGTACTTC

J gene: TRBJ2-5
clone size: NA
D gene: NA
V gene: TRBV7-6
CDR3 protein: CASSLGAAQETQYF
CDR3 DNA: TGTGCCAGCAGCTTAGGGGCAGCCCAAGAGACCCAGTACTTC

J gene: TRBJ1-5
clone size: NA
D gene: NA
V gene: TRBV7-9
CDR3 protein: CASSSQNTWQPQHF
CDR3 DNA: TGTGCCAGCAGCTCCCAAAACACGTGGCAGCCCCAGCATTTT

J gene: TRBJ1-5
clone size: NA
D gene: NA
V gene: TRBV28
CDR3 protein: CASSSPQGSNQPQHF
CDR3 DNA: TGTGCCAGCAGTTCTCCGCAGGGCAGCAATCAGCCCCAGCATTTT

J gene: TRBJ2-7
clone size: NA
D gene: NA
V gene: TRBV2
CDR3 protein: CASSDLAQSYEQYF
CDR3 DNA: TGTGCCAGCAGTGATTTGGCACAATCCTACGAGCAGTACTTC

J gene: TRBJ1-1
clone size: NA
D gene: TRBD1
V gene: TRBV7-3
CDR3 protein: CASSLTRGRNTEAFF
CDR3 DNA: TGTGCCAGCAGCTTGACCAGGGGGAGGAACACTGAAGCTTTCTTT

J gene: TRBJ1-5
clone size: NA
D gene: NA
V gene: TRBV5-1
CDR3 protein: CASSLGTEAQPQHF
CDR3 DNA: TGCGCCAGCAGCTTGGGGACAGAAGCCCAGCCCCAGCATTTT

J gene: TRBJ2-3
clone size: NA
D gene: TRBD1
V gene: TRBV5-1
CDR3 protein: CASSLGATGGADTQYF
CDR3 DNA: TGCGCCAGCAGCTTGGGGGCGACAGGGGGTGCAGATACGCAGTATTTT

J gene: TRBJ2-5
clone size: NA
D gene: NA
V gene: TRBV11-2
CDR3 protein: CASRPGLLQETQYF
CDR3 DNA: TGTGCCAGCAGACCTGGGCTTCTCCAAGAGACCCAGTACTTC

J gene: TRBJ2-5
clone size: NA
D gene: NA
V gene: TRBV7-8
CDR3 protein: CASSLEATGPAMETQYF
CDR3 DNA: TGTGCCAGCAGCTTAGAGGCTACAGGGCCTGCTATGGAGACCCAGTACTTC

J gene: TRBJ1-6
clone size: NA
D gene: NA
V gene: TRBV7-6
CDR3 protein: CASSPRQGSRSPLHF
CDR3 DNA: TGTGCCAGCAGCCCGCGGCAGGGGTCTAGATCACCCCTCCACTTT

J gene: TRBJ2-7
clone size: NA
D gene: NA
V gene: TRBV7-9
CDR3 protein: CASSSPGVGTVSYEQYF
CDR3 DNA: TGTGCCAGCAGCAGTCCGGGAGTTGGGACAGTCTCCTACGAGCAGTACTTC

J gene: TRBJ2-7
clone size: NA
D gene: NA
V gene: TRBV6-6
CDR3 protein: CASSWREQGDEQYF
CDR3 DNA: TGTGCCAGCAGTTGGCGCGAACAGGGTGACGAGCAGTACTTC

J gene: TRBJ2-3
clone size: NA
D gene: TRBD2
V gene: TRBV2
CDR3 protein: CASEELAGGTDTQYF
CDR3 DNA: TGTGCCAGCGAAGAATTAGCGGGAGGTACAGATACGCAGTATTTT